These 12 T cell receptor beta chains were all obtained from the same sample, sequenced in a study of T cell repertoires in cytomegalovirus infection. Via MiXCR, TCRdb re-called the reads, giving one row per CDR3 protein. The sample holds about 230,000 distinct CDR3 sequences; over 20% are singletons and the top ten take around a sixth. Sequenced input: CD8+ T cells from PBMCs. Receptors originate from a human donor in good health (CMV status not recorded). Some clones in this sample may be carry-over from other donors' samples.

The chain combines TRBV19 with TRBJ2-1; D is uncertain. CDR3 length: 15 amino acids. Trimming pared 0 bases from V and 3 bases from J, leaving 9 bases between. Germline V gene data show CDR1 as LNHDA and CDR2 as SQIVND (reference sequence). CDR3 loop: CASSIDSGYYNEQFF. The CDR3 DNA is TGTGCCAGTAGTATAGATTCAGGTTACTACAATGAGCAGTTCTTC. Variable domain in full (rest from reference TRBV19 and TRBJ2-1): DGGITQSPKYLFRKEGQNVTLSCEQNLNHDAMYWYRQDPGQGLRLIYYSQIVNDFQKGDIAEGYSVSREKKESFPLTVTSAQKNPTAFYLCASSIDSGYYNEQFFGPGTRLTVL.

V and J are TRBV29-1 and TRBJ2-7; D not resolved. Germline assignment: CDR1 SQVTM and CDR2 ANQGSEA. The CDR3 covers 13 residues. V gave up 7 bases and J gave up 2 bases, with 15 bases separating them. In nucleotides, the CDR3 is TGCAGCGCCGCGGACGATCGGACCTACGAGCAGTACTTC. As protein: CSAADDRTYEQYF.

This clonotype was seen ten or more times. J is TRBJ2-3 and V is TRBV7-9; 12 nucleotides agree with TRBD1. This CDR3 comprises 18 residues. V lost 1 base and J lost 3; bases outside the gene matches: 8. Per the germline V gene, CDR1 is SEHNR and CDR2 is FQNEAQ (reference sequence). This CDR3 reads CASSLGGTGGARTDTQYF. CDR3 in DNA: TGTGCCAGCAGCTTAGGCGGGACAGGGGGCGCTCGGACAGATACGCAGTATTTT.

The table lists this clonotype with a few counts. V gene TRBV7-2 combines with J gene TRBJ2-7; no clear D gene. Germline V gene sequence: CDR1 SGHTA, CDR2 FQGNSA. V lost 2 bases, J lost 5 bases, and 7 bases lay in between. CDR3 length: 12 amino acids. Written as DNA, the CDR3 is TGTGCCAGCAGCTTACTGGGGAACGAGCAGTACTTC. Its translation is CASSLLGNEQYF. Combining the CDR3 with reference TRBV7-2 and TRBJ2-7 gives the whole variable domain GAGVSQSPSNKVTEKGKDVELRCDPISGHTALYWYRQSLGQGLEFLIYFQGNSAPDKSGLPSDRFSAERTGGSVSTLTIQRTQQEDSAVYLCASSLLGNEQYFGPGTRLTVT.

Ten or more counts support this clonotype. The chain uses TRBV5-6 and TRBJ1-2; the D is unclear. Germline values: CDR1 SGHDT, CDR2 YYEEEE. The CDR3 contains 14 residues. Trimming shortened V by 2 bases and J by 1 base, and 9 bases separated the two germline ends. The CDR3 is CASSFGSFNYGYTF. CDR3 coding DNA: TGTGCCAGCAGCTTCGGCAGTTTTAACTATGGCTACACCTTC.

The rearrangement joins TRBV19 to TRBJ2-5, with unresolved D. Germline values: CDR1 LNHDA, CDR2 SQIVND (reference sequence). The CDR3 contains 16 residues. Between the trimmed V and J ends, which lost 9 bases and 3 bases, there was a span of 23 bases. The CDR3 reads CASATQAEWPKETQYF. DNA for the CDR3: TGTGCCAGCGCTACCCAGGCGGAGTGGCCTAAAGAGACCCAGTACTTC.

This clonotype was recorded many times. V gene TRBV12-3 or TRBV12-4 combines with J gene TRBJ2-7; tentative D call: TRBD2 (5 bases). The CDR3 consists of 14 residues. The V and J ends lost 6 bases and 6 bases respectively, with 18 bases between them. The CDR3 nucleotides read TGTGCCAGCAGCACACGCCCCGCGGGTAGCGAGCAGTACTTC. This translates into CASSTRPAGSEQYF.

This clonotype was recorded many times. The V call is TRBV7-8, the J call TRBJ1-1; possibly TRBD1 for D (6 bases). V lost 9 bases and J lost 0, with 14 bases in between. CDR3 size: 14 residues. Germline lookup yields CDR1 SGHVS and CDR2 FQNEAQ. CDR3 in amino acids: CASRRTVMNTEAFF. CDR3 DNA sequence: TGTGCCAGTCGTCGGACAGTCATGAACACTGAAGCTTTCTTT.

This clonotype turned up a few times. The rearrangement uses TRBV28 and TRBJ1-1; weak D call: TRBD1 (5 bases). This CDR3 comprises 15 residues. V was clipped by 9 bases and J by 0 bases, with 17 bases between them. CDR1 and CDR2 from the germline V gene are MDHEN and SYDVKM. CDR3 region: CASCTGVRVNTEAFF. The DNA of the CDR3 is TGTGCCAGTTGTACAGGTGTTCGGGTGAACACTGAAGCTTTCTTT. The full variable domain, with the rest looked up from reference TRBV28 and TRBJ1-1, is DVKVTQSSRYLVKRTGEKVFLECVQDMDHENMFWYRQDPGLGLRLIYFSYDVKMKEKGDIPEGYSVSREKKERFSLILESASTNQTSMYLCASCTGVRVNTEAFFGQGTRLTVV.

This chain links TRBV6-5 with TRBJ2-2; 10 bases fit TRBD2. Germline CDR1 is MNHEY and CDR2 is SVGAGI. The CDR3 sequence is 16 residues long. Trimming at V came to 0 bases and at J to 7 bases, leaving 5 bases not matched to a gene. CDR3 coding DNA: TGTGCCAGCAGTTACTCGTCTAGCGGGGGCGGCGGGGAGCTGTTTTTT. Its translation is CASSYSSSGGGGELFF.

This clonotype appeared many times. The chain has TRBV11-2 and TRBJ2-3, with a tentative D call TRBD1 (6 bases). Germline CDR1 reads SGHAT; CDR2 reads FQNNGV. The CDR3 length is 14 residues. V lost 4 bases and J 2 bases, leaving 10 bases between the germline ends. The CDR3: CASSSGTFTDTQYF. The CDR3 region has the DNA TGTGCCAGCAGCTCCGGGACATTCACAGATACGCAGTATTTT.

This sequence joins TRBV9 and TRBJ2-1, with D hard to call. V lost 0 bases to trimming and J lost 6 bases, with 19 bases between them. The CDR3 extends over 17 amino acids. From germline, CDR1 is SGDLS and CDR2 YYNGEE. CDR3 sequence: CASSVVGRFPVGNEQFF. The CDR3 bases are TGTGCCAGCAGCGTAGTCGGACGATTCCCCGTGGGCAATGAGCAGTTCTTC.